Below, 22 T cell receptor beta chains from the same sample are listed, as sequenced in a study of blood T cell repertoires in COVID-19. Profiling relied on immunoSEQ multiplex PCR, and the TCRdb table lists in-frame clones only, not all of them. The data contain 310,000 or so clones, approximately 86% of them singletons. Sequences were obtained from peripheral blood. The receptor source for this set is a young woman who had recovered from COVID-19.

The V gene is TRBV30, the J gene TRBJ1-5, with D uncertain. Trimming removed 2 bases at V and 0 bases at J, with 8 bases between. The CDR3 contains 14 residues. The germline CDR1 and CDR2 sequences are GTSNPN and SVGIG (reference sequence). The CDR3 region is CAWSFGYSNQPQHF. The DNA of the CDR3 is TGTGCCTGGAGTTTCGGGTATAGCAATCAGCCCCAGCATTTT. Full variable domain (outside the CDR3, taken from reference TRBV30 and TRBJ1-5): SQTIHQWPATLVQPVGSPLSLECTVEGTSNPNLYWYRQAAGRGLQLLFYSVGIGQISSEVPQNLSASRPQDRQFILSSKKLLLSDSGFYLCAWSFGYSNQPQHFGDGTRLSIL.

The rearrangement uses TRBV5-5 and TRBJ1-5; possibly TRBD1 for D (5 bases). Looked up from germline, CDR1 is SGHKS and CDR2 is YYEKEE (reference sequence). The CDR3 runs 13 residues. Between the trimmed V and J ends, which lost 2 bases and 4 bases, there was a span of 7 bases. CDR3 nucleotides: TGTGCCAGCAGCTTCGGACAAAATCAGCCCCAGCATTTT. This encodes CASSFGQNQPQHF.

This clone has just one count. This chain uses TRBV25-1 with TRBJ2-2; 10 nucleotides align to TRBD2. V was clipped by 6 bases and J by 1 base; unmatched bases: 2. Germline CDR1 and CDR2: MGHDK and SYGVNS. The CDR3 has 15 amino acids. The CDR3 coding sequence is TGTGCCAGCAGCTCTAGCGGGGGGAACACCGGGGAGCTGTTTTTT. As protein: CASSSSGGNTGELFF. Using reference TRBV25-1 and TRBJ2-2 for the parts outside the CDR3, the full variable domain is EADIYQTPRYLVIGTGKKITLECSQTMGHDKMYWYQQDPGMELHLIHYSYGVNSTEKGDLSSESTVSRIRTEHFPLTLESARPSHTSQYLCASSSSGGNTGELFFGEGSRLTVL.

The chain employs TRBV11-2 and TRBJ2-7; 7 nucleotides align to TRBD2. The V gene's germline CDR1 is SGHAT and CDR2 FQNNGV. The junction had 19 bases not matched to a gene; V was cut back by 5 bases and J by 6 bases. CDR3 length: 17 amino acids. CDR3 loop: CASSIPYRTRNLGEQYF. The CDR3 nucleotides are TGTGCCAGCAGCATACCCTACCGGACTAGAAACTTGGGCGAGCAGTACTTC.

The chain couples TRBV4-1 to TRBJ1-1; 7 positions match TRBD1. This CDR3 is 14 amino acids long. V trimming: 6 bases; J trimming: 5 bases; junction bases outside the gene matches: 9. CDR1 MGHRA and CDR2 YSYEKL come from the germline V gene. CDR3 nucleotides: TGCGCCAGCAGGTTTTCAGGGGGGAAGACTGAAGCTTTCTTT. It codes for CASRFSGGKTEAFF.

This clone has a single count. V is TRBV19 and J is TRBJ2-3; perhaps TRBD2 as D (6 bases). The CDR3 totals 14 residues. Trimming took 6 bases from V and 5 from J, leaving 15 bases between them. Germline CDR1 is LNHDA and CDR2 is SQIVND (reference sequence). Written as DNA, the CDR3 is TGTGCCAGTAGCTCAACTAGCTCCCTAGATACGCAGTATTTT. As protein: CASSSTSSLDTQYF.

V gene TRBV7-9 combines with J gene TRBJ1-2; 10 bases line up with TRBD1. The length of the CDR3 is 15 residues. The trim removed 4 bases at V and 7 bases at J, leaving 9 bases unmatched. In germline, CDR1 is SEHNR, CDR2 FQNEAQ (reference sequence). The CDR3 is CASSSEGQGISGYTF. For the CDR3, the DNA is TGTGCCAGCAGCTCCGAGGGACAGGGGATAAGTGGCTACACCTTC.

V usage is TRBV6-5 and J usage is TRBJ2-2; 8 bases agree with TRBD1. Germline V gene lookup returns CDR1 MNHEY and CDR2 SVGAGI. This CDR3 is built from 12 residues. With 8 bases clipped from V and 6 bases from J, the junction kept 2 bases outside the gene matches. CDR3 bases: TGTGCCAGCCTACAGGGGGCCGGGGAGCTGTTTTTT. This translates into CASLQGAGELFF.

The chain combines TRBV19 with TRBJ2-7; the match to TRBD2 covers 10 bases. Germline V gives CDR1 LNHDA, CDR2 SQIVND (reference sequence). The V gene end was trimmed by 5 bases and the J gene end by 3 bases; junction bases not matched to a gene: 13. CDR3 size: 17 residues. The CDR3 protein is CASSRFGTSAKSYEQYF. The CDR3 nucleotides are TGTGCCAGTAGTCGGTTCGGGACTAGCGCTAAGAGCTACGAGCAGTACTTC.

In nucleotides, the CDR3 is TGTGCCAGCTCTGAGGTTAACTCCTACAATGAGCAGTTCTTC. Encoded protein: CASSEVNSYNEQFF. The V call is TRBV25-1, the J call TRBJ2-1; no firm D call. The V end lost 8 bases, the J end lost 0 bases, and 11 bases lay between the germline ends. The CDR3 loop spans 14 amino acids. Looked up from germline, CDR1 is MGHDK and CDR2 is SYGVNS.

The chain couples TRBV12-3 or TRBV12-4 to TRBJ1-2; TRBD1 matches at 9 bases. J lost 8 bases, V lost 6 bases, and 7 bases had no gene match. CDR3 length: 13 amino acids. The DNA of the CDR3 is TGTGCCAGCAGCAACGAGGGACAGGGCGGCTACACCTTC. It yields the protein CASSNEGQGGYTF.

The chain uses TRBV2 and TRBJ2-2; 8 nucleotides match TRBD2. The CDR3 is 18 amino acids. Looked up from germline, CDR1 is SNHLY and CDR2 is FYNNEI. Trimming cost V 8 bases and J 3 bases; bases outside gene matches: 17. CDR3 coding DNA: TGTGCCAGCCTTCCGGGACTAGGCCACGAGCAGGACACCGGGGAGCTGTTTTTT. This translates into CASLPGLGHEQDTGELFF. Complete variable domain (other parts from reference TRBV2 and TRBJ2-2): EPEVTQTPSHQVTQMGQEVILRCVPISNHLYFYWYRQILGQKVEFLVSFYNNEISEKSEIFDDQFSVERPDGSNFTLKIRSTKLEDSAMYFCASLPGLGHEQDTGELFFGEGSRLTVL.

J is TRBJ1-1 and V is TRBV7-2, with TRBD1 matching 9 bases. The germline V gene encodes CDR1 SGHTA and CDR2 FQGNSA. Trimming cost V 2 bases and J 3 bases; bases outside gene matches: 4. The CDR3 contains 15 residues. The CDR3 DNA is TGTGCCAGCAGCTTAAAAGGGACAGGGTACACTGAAGCTTTCTTT. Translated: CASSLKGTGYTEAFF.

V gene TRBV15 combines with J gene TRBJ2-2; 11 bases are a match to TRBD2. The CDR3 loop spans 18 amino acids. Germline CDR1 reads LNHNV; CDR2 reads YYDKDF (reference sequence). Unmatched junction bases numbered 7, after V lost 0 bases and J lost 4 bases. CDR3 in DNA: TGTGCCACCAGCAGAGAATTTAGCGGGAGGGCGGGCACCGGGGAGCTGTTTTTT. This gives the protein CATSREFSGRAGTGELFF.

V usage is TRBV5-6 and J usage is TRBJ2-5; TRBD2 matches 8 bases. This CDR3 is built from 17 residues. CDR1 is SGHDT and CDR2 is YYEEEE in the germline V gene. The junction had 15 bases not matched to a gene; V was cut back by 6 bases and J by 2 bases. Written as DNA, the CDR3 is TGTGCCAGCACCGGAGGGAGGGTAGCGGGGATACAAGAGACCCAGTACTTC. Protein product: CASTGGRVAGIQETQYF.

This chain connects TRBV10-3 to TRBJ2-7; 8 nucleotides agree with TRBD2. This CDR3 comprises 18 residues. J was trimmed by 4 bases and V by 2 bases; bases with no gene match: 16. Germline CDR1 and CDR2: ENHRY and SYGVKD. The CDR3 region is CAISEQVTGGPPVYEQYF. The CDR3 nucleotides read TGTGCCATCAGTGAGCAGGTGACGGGAGGGCCTCCCGTTTACGAGCAGTACTTC.

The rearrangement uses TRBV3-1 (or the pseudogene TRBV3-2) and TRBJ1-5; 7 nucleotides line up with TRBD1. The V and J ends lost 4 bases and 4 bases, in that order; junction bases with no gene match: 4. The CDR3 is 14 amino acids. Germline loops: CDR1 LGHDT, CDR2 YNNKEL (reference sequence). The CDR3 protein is CASSLGQANQPQHF. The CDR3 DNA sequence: TGTGCCAGCAGCCTCGGACAGGCAAATCAGCCCCAGCATTTT.

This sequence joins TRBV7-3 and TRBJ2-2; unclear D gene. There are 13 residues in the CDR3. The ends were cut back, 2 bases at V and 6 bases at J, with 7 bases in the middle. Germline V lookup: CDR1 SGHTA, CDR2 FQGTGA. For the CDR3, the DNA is TGTGCCAGCAGCTTAGTGAGAGCCGGGGAGCTGTTTTTT. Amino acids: CASSLVRAGELFF.

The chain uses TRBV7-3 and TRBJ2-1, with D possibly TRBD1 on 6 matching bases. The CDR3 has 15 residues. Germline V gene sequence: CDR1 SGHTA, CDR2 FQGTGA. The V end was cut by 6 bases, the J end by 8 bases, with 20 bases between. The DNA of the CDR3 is TGTGCCAGCAGAGGGGGACCTTCAAATGGGGATGAGCAGTTCTTC. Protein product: CASRGGPSNGDEQFF.

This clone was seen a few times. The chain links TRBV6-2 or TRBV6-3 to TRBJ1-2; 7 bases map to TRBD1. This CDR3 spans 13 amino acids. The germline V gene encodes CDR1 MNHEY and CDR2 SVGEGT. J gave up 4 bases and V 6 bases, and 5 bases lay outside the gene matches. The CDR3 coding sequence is TGTGCCAGCAGCCCGGGACAGCTCTATGGCTACACCTTC. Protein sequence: CASSPGQLYGYTF.

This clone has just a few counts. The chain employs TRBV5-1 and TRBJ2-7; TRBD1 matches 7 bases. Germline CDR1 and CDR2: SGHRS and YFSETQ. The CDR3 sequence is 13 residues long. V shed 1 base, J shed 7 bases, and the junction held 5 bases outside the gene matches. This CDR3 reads CASSLRQGWEQYF. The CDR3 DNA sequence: TGCGCCAGCAGCTTGAGACAGGGTTGGGAGCAGTACTTC.

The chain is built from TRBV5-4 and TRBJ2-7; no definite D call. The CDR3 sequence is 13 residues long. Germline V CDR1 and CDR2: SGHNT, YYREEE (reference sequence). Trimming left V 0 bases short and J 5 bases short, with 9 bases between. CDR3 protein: CASSLALENEQYF. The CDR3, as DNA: TGTGCCAGCAGCTTGGCCCTAGAGAACGAGCAGTACTTC. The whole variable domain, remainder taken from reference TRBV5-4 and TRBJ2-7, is ETGVTQSPTHLIKTRGQQVTLRCSSQSGHNTVSWYQQALGQGPQFIFQYYREEENGRGNFPPRFSGLQFPNYSSELNVNALELDDSALYLCASSLALENEQYFGPGTRLTVT.